This paragraph covers one T cell receptor (beta chain) sequence. Its antigen has not been determined. It has no much larger one-base neighbor in the sample; base qualities were not kept. A single peripheral blood draw of around 120 mL on average was collected from each donor into heparinised tubes. A BD FACSAria II and a panel including CD45RO, CCR7, CD25, CD127, CD95 and CD27 were used to sort naive, central memory, regulatory and stem cell-like memory CD4+ T cells. All sorted populations exceeded 95% purity. PBMCs were separated immediately by Lymphoprep density gradient centrifugation and were stained directly, without being cultured. Samples were stained and sorted in pairs, with one healthy donor and one patient per experiment, so that batch effects were minimized. The data were obtained in a study of beta chain features in type 1 diabetes (dated by TCRdb to 2017 to 2018). A note on the overall study: Mean age, gender distribution, total cell number and subset yield did not differ between patients and healthy donors. A total of roughly 110 million sorted cells were examined across all samples, and the number of cells per subset was strongly correlated with RNA yield. The study compared TCRB repertoires of sorted circulating CD4+ T cell subsets between recently diagnosed type 1 diabetes patients and matched healthy donors. Regulatory and stem cell-like memory subsets were obtained from only 8 patients and about 8 healthy donors, while naive and central memory subsets were obtained from all 30 or so donors. What the work shows at the level of the full study, not this receptor alone: Only small numbers of individuals were included in the HLA sub-analyses, which left unresolved whether HLA type had any influence on TCRB rearrangement. A moderate but significant shortening of TCRB CDR3 length was observed in type 1 diabetes patients in all four CD4+ subsets. PCR might favor shorter templates, but patient and control samples were amplified and corrected together, so any skew would affect both groups equally. Patients with type 1 diabetes made fewer insertions and deleted more nucleotides at VDJ recombination sites, implying thymic rearrangement abnormalities. The naive, central memory and regulatory TCRB repertoires appeared to resemble one another more closely among patients than among healthy donors. Because cDNA was sequenced instead of genomic DNA, activated cells with high expression could be over-represented, although the groups did not differ in activation or CD3 levels.

The CDR3 numbers 14 residues from cysteine through phenylalanine. The read is trimmed to its CDR3 DNA, 42 bases read in frame from base 1. Trimming accounts for 4 bases at V and 11 bases at J, while the number of junction bases matched to no gene is 7. From the germline V gene, CDR1 is MNHEY and CDR2 is SVGAGI. The entire isolated RNA was reverse transcribed using the High Capacity cDNA Reverse Transcription Kit, and thus expressed TCRB transcripts were sequenced. Naive, central memory and regulatory T cell samples underwent deep immunoSEQ sequencing, averaging approximately 3.5 million total reads per sample. After sorted cells were lysed in RLT buffer, RNA was extracted with DNase-treated RNeasy Micro or Mini kits, with the choice depending on cell number. To prevent cross-contamination, each cell subset was processed individually, whereas patient and healthy donor samples were processed jointly. TCRB sequences were amplified from cDNA with the immunoSEQ multiplex PCR, producing 87-bp fragments spanning the CDR3 region. The amplicons were sequenced using the Illumina HiSeq platform. The study's own analysis went as follows. PCR bias was corrected computationally using synthetic template baselines, and reads within Hamming distance 2 were collapsed, with unmergeable singletons discarded. By aligning reads against IMGT, V, D and J genes, CDR3 length, and insertions or deletions at six rearrangement sites were assigned. Clonotype counts were normalized to sorted cell number within each subset before computing true diversity and Gini coefficients with the tcR R package. The overlap coefficient, calculated on TCRB nucleotide sequences, was used to quantify repertoire sharing. As stored in TCRdb, this immuneACCESS dataset retains in-frame rearrangements with V and J assigned. A fraction of the clones does not appear; measured against another copy, unresolved V genes explain less than half of the discrepancy, and the remainder lacks a known reason. The DNA was the basis for D and trimming; V, J and clone size are from that table. The sample table contains about 150,000 clones; only one count was recorded for 7.5% to 10% of them. Clones ranked in the top ten supply approximately 2.2% of the sample.

The chain is encoded by TRBV6-5 joined to TRBJ2-4, and 11 junctional nucleotides match TRBD1. The sequence came from a woman between 18 and 30 years old in good health. Sequencing used central memory CD4+ T cells from blood. The DNA sequence is given as TGTGCCAGCAGTTCGCCGGGACAGGGGGATGTTCAGTACTTC. Protein translation: CASSSPGQGDVQYF.